Below, one TCR beta chain is given with its context. Its antigen is undetermined. This CDR3 has 13 residues. The V gene's germline CDR1 is ENHRY and CDR2 SYGVKD. The V and J ends lost 6 bases and 8 bases respectively, with 13 bases between them. The study ran its PCR with 60 Vbeta and 13 Jbeta primers. Assay: immunoSEQ multiplex PCR; the TCRdb copy retains only in-frame clones and omits some. The sample consists of about 150,000 clones, around 75% of them appearing once. The data were taken from a study of cytomegalovirus exposure and HLA in healthy donors. Whole-study results and caveats: According to an earlier analysis, most TCR beta V segments yielded productive rearrangements about 87% or about 30% of the time. The authors later found TCR association rates varying by HLA locus, with DRB1 most and HLA-C fewest. In a later analysis, HLA-associated TCR beta chains were more clonally expanded than equally common others.

The J gene is TRBJ1-4, the V gene TRBV10-3, with D possibly being TRBD1 (5 bases). This clonotype was sampled from a woman aged 25 to 39 in good health and CMV-seronegative. Sequencing was performed on PBMCs. CDR3 DNA: TGTGCCATCAGCGGGGGTTTAGGGGAAAAACTGTTTTTT. Its translation: CAISGGLGEKLFF.